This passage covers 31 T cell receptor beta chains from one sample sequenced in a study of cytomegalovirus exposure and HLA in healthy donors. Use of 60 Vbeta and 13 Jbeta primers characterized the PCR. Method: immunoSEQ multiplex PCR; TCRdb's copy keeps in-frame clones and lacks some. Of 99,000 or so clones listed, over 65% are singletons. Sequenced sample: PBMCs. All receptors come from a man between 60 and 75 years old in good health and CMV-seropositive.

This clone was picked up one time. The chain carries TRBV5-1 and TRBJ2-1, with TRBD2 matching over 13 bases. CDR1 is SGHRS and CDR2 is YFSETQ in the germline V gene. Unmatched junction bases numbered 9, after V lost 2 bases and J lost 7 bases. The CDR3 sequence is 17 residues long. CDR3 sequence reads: CASSFKLAGGPGNEQFF. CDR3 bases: TGCGCCAGCAGCTTTAAACTAGCGGGGGGGCCTGGAAATGAGCAGTTCTTC. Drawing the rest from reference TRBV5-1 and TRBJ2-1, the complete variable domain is KAGVTQTPRYLIKTRGQQVTLSCSPISGHRSVSWYQQTPGQGLQFLFEYFSETQRNKGNFPGRFSGRQFSNSRSEMNVSTLELGDSALYLCASSFKLAGGPGNEQFFGPGTRLTVL.

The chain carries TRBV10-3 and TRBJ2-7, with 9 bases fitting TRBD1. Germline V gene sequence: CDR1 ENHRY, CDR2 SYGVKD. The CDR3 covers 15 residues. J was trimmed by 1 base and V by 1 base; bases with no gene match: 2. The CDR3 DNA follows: TGTGCCATCAGTGAGTGGACAGGGGCGTCCTACGAGCAGTACTTC. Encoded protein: CAISEWTGASYEQYF.

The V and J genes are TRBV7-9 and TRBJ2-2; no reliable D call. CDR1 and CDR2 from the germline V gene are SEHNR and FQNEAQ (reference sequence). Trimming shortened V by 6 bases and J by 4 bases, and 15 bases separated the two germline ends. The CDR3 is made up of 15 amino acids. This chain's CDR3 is CASSSMVGGTGELFF. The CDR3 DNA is TGTGCCAGCAGTTCAATGGTCGGCGGCACCGGGGAGCTGTTTTTT.

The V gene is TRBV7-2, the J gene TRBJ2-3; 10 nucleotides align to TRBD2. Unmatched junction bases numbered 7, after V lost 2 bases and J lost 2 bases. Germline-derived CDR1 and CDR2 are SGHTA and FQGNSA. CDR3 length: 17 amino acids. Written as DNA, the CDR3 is TGTGCCAGCAGCTTAAGGCAAAGCGGGGGGGACACAGATACGCAGTATTTT. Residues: CASSLRQSGGDTDTQYF.

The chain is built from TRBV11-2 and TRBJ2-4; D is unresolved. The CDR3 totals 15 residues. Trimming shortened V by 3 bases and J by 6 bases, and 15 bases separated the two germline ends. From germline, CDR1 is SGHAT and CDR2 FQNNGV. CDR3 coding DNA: TGTGCCAGCAGCTTCGAGCCTTCCCCGGGAAACATTCAGTACTTC. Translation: CASSFEPSPGNIQYF.

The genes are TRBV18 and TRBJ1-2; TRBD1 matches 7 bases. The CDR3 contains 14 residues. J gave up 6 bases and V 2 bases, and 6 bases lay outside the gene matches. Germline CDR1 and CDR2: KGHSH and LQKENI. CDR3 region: CASSPTTGEHGYTF. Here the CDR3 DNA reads TGTGCCAGCTCACCAACAACAGGGGAGCATGGCTACACCTTC. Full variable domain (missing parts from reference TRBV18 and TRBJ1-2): NAGVMQNPRHLVRRRGQEARLRCSPMKGHSHVYWYRQLPEEGLKFMVYLQKENIIDESGMPKERFSAEFPKEGPSILRIQQVVRGDSAAYFCASSPTTGEHGYTFGSGTRLTVV.

As DNA, the CDR3 is TGCAGCGTTGAAGGGGCTAGCGGGGGGGCCAATGAGCAGTTCTTC. This codes for CSVEGASGGANEQFF. This chain links TRBV29-1 with TRBJ2-1, with 12 nucleotides matching TRBD2. CDR1 is SQVTM, CDR2 ANQGSEA, per germline. The CDR3 extends over 15 amino acids. V shed 1 base, J shed 6 bases, and the junction held 4 bases outside the gene matches.

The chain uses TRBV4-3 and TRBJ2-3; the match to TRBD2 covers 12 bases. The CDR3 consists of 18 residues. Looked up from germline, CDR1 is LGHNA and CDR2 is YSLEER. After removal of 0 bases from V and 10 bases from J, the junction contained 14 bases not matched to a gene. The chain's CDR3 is CASSQDTGLAGGGQSQYF. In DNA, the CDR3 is TGCGCCAGCAGCCAAGATACGGGACTAGCGGGTGGCGGCCAATCGCAGTATTTT.

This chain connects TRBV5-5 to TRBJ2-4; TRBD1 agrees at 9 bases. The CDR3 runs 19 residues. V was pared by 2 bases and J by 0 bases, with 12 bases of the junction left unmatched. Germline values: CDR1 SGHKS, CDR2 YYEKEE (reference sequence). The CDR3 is CASSFEVGQGKLAKNIQYF. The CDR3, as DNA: TGTGCCAGCAGCTTCGAAGTGGGACAGGGAAAGTTAGCCAAAAACATTCAGTACTTC.

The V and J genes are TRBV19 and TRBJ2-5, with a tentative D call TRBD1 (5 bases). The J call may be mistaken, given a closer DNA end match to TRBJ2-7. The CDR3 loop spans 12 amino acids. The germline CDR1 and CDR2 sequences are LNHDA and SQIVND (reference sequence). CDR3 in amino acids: CASSTTGREQYF. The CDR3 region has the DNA TGTGCCAGTAGTACAACAGGTCGCGAGCAGTACTTC.

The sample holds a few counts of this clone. The CDR3 protein is CASSLVSAYNEQFF. CDR3 coding DNA: TGCGCCAGCAGCTTGGTCTCAGCCTACAATGAGCAGTTCTTC. The chain employs TRBV5-1 and TRBJ2-1, with D uncertain. V was cut by 0 bases and J by 2 bases, with 6 bases left in between. This CDR3 is built from 14 residues. Germline CDR1 reads SGHRS; CDR2 reads YFSETQ.

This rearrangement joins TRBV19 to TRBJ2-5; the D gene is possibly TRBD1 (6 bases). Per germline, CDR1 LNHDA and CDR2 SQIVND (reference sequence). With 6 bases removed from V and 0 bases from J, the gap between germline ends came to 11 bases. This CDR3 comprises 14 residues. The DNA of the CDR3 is TGTGCCAGTAGACTGGACAGACACCAAGAGACCCAGTACTTC. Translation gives CASRLDRHQETQYF.

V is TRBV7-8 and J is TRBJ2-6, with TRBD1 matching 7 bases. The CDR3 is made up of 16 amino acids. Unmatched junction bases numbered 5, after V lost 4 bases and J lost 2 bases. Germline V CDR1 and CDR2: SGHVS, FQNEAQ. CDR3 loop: CASSSTDRAGANVLTF. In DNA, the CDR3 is TGTGCCAGCAGCTCCACAGACAGGGCTGGGGCCAACGTCCTGACTTTC.

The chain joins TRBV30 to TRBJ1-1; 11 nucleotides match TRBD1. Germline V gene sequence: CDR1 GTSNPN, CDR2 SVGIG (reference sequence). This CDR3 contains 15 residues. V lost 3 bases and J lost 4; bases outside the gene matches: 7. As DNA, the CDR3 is TGTGCCTGGAGACGGGACAGGGGGGTGATCACTGAAGCTTTCTTT. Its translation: CAWRRDRGVITEAFF.

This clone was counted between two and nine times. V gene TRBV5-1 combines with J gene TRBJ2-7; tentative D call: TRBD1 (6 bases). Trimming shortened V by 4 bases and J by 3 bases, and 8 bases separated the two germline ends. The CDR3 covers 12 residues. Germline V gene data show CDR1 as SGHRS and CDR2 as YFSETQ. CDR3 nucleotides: TGCGCCAGCAGCCAGGACAGCTACGAGCAGTACTTC. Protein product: CASSQDSYEQYF.

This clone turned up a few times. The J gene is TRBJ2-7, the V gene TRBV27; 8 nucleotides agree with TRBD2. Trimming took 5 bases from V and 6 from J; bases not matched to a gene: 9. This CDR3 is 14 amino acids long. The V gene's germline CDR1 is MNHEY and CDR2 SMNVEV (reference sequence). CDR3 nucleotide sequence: TGTGCCAGCAGTGCCCGACCCGGGAGGGGCGAGCAGTACTTC. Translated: CASSARPGRGEQYF.

The CDR3 region has the DNA TGTGCCAGCAGCTTGTTCAGGGGATACAATCAGCCCCAGCATTTT. Translated, it gives CASSLFRGYNQPQHF. The chain joins TRBV7-8 to TRBJ1-5; D is possibly TRBD1 (6 bases). Trimming left V 3 bases short and J 3 bases short, with 12 bases between. The CDR3 runs to 15 residues. Looked up from germline, CDR1 is SGHVS and CDR2 is FQNEAQ.

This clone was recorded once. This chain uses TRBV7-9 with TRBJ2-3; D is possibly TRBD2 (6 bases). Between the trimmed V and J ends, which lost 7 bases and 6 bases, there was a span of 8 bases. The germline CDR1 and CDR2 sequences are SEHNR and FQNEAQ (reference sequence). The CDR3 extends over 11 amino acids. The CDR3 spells CASKRVDTQYF. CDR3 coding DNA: TGTGCCAGCAAGCGGGTGGATACGCAGTATTTT.

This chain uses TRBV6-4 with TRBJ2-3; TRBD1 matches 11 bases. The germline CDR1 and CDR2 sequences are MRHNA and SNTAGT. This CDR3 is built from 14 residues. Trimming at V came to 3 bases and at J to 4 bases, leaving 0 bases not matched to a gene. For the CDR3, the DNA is TGTGCCAGCAGTGAGGGACAGGGGGCAGATACGCAGTATTTT. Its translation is CASSEGQGADTQYF.

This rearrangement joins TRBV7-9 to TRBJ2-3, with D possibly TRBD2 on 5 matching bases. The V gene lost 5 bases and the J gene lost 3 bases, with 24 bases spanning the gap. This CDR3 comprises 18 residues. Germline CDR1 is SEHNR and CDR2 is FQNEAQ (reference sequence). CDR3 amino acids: CASSLPFTGDLGTDTQYF. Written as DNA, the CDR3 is TGTGCCAGCAGCCTACCATTCACCGGGGATCTCGGAACAGATACGCAGTATTTT. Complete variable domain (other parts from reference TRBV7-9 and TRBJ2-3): DTGVSQNPRHKITKRGQNVTFRCDPISEHNRLYWYRQTLGQGPEFLTYFQNEAQLEKSRLLSDRFSAERPKGSFSTLEIQRTEQGDSAMYLCASSLPFTGDLGTDTQYFGPGTRLTVL.

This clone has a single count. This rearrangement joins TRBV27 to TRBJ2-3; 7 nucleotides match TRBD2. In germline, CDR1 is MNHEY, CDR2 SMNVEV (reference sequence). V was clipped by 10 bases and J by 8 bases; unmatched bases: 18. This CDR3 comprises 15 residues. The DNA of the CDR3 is TGTGCCACGACGGAGTACCCCCGGGGGGAGGCTACGCAGTATTTT. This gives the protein CATTEYPRGEATQYF.

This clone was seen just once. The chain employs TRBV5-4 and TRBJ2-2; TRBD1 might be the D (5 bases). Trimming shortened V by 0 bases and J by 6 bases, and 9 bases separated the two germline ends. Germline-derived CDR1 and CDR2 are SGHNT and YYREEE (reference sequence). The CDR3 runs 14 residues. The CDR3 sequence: CASSLGQTAGELFF. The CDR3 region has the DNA TGTGCCAGCAGCTTGGGACAGACCGCCGGGGAGCTGTTTTTT.

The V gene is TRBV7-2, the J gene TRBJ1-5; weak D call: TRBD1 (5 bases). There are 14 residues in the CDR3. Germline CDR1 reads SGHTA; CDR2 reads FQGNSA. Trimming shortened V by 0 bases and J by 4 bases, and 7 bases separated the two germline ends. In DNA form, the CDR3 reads TGTGCCAGCAGCTTAGCGTCAGGGAATCAGCCCCAGCATTTT. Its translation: CASSLASGNQPQHF.

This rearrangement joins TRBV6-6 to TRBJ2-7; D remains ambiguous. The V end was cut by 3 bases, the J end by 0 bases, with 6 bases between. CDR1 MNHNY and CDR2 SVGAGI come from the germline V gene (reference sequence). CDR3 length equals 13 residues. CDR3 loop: CASSYRVSYEQYF. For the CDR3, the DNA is TGTGCCAGCAGTTATCGAGTCTCCTACGAGCAGTACTTC.

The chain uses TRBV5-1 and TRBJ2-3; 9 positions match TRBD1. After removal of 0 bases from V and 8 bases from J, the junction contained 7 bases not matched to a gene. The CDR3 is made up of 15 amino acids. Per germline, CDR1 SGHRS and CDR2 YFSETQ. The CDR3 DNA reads TGCGCCAGCAGCTTGGTTGCACAGGGGGCACCTACGCAGTATTTT. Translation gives CASSLVAQGAPTQYF.

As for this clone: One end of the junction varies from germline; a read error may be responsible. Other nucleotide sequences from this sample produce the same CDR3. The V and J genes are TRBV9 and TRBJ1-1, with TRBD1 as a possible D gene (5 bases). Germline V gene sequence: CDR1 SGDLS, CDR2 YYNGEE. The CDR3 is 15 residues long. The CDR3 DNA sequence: TGTGCCAGCAGCGTAGTGCGGGGCCTGAACACTGAAGCCTTCTTT. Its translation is CASSVVRGLNTEAFF.

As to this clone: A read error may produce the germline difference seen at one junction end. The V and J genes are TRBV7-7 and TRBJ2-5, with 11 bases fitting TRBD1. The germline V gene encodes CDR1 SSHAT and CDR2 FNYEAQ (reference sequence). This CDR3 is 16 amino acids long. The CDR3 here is CASSLGDRGFVETQYF. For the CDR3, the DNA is TGTGCTAGCAGTCTAGGGGACAGGGGGTTTGTAGAGACCCAGTACTTC.

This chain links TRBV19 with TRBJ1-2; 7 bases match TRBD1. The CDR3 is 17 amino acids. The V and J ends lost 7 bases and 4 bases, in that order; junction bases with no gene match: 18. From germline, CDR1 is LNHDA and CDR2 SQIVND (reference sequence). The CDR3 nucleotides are TGTGCCAGTACCCCACTCGAGGGGGCAGGAAGCGTCTATGGCTACACCTTC. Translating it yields CASTPLEGAGSVYGYTF.

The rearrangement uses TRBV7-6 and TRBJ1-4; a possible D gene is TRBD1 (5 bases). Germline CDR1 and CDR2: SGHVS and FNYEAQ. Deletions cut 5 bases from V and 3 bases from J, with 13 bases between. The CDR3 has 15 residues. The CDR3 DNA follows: TGTGCCAGCAGCCCTGGGGGGGAGGCTAATGAAAAACTGTTTTTT. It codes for CASSPGGEANEKLFF. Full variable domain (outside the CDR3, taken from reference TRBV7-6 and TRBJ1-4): GAGVSQSPRYKVTKRGQDVALRCDPISGHVSLYWYRQALGQGPEFLTYFNYEAQQDKSGLPNDRFSAERPEGSISTLTIQRTEQRDSAMYRCASSPGGEANEKLFFGSGTQLSVL.

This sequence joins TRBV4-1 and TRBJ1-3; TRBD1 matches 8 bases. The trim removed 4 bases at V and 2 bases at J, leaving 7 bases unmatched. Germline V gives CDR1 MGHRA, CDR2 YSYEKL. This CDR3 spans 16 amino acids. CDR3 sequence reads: CASSRALRGPGNTIYF. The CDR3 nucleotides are TGCGCCAGCAGCCGAGCACTCAGGGGGCCTGGAAACACCATATATTTT.

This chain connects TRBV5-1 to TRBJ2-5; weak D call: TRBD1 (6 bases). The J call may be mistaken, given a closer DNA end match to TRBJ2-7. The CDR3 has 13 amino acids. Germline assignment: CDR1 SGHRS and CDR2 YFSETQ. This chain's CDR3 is CASSLALGGEQYF. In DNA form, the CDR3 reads TGCGCCAGCAGCTTGGCGTTAGGGGGCGAGCAGTACTTC.